This is a list of T cell receptor beta chains from one sample in a study of blood T cell repertoires in COVID-19. Some clones are missing from TCRdb's copy, which holds only in-frame ones; the method was immunoSEQ multiplex PCR. Of approximately 220,000 clones listed, 80% are singletons. The sequenced sample was PBMCs or T cells enriched from blood (not recorded which). Receptor source: a woman aged 40 to 50 with acute COVID-19. Each CDR3 is given without its conserved first and last residue. A D gene is named only where the DNA matches it firmly.

ASSLALENYGYT	TRBV7-9	-
ASAKPLGENEKLF	TRBV27	-
ASSVTGGATNTEAF	TRBV9	TRBD1
ASSELAGGQETQY	TRBV6-1	TRBD2
ASSQVGDSNYGYT	TRBV4-3	TRBD1
ASSRTGGYEQY	TRBV11-1	TRBD1
AIPSSYNEQF	TRBV7-9	-
ASSQLTGDGYT	TRBV3-1/TRBV3-2	TRBD1
ASSASGPGANVLT	TRBV19	-
ASSSGTGGSNYGYT	TRBV13	TRBD1
ASSQDRVSGYT	TRBV28	TRBD1
ASSFRDFQPQH	TRBV12-3/TRBV12-4	-
ASKKQGRAEAF	TRBV27	TRBD1
ASSLGRGRHYGYT	TRBV11-3	-
ASGRTGVNTEAF	TRBV6-5	TRBD1
ASSLDLSGANVLT	TRBV7-2	-
ASVPLAGGTDTQY	TRBV19	TRBD2
ASTRGKGRHYGYT	TRBV2	TRBD1
ASSSTDILYEQY	TRBV5-1	-
ASSVGGQGIYGYT	TRBV9	TRBD1
ASTMLAGGLGDTQY	TRBV19	TRBD2
ASSKEVDSPLH	TRBV4-3	-
ASSEPGQGETNTEAF	TRBV28	TRBD1
ASSISSGRNEQF	TRBV19	TRBD2
AISEDRNYGYT	TRBV10-3	-
SVVWGGGGTEAF	TRBV29-1	-
ASSAGRGGLGTDTQY	TRBV5-4	TRBD2
ASSLATTRTSYTAF	TRBV7-9	-